This T cell receptor beta chain was sequenced in a study of blood T cell repertoires in COVID-19. Study-level background: The analysed material was cDNA or gDNA that came from T cells, B-cell-depleted T cells, or PBMCs.

Authors' analysis steps: The authors estimated nucleated cell counts from reference gene primer amplification. Repertoires were generated with immunoSEQ multiplex PCR, while TCRdb's copy carries only in-frame clones and drops some. V and J calls and clone size are given by that table; D and trimming were obtained from the DNA. The table records a few hundred thousand clones, around nine tenths of them present only once. V was pared by 3 bases and J by 2 bases, with 10 bases between. The CDR3 is 14 residues long. Per germline, CDR1 SGHRS and CDR2 YFSETQ. The TCR comes from a woman aged 55-70 years with acute or convalescent COVID-19. The chain combines TRBV5-1 with TRBJ2-3; TRBD2 is a possible D gene (5 bases). Sequenced material: peripheral blood. CDR3 nucleotide sequence: TGCGCCAGCAGCTCGGACTTTTTCACAGATACGCAGTATTTT. This gives the protein CASSSDFFTDTQYF.